This T cell receptor (beta chain) emerged from a study of blood T cell repertoires in COVID-19. TCRdb keeps only in-frame clones here, not all; method: immunoSEQ multiplex PCR. Here the sample spans about 190,000 clones, 90% being singletons. The CDR3 has 16 amino acids. Germline V gives CDR1 SGHAT, CDR2 FQNNGV. With 5 bases clipped from V and 1 base from J, the junction kept 6 bases outside the gene matches. J is TRBJ1-4 and V is TRBV11-2; 8 bases agree with TRBD1. The receptor was isolated from a man aged 50 to 59 with acute or convalescent COVID-19. What was sequenced was peripheral blood. The CDR3 loop is CASSPGTGITNEKLFF. In DNA, the CDR3 is TGTGCCAGCAGCCCGGGGACAGGAATAACTAATGAAAAACTGTTTTTT.